This T cell receptor (beta chain) stems from a study of response to subunit inactivated influenza vaccine. Study-wide results and limits: There was a suggestion from the authors that each seasonal influenza vaccination recruits few new T cells.

TCRdb re-called the RT-PCR reads with MiXCR, one entry per CDR3 protein. The table includes a few hundred thousand distinct CDR3 sequences, just over 20% detected once. This clonotype has just a few counts. Its cognate antigen is unknown. The CDR3 is 16 residues long. Germline CDR1 DFQATT, CDR2 SNEGSKA (reference sequence). The J segment lost 1 base and the V segment lost 0 bases, leaving 5 bases of the junction unmatched. The sample was PBMCs from blood, taken less than 22 months after vaccination. The receptor was isolated from a man between 50 and 75 years old who received an inactivated influenza vaccine. The chain is built from TRBV20-1 and TRBJ2-2; TRBD1 agrees at 7 bases. CDR3 in amino acids: CSARDLGQENTGELFF. CDR3 bases: TGCAGTGCTAGAGATCTAGGACAGGAGAACACCGGGGAGCTGTTTTTT.